This entry describes one T cell receptor (beta chain). TCRbeta library construction was performed incorporating unique molecular identifiers. Using its own MiXCR run on the PCR reads, TCRdb lists one record per CDR3 protein. Of roughly 790,000 distinct CDR3 sequences listed, 15% to 20% are singletons. The sample originates from a study of T-cell reconstitution after alpha-beta-depleted transplantation in children. V lost 5 bases and J lost 1; bases outside the gene matches: 8. Germline values: CDR1 DFQATT, CDR2 SNEGSKA (reference sequence). The CDR3 totals 14 residues. The sequenced sample was PBMCs, mostly from graft donor cells, obtained 360 days after TCRalphabeta/CD19-depleted stem cell transplant. This TCR came from a male patient under 18 who had a stem cell transplant for acute lymphoblastic leukemia, so the T cells may come from the graft donor. This sequence joins TRBV20-1 and TRBJ2-7; 7 nucleotides agree with TRBD2. CDR3 residues: CSAAPSGRSYEQYF. The CDR3 DNA follows: TGCAGTGCTGCCCCTAGCGGTCGTTCCTACGAGCAGTACTTC.